This T cell receptor (beta chain) was sequenced in a study of blood T cells in healthy people across ages. Study-wide results and caveats: Observed TCR beta diversity per million T cells went down as age went up. This fall followed a roughly linear course with age.

Sample-barcoded 5' priming and a J-beta primer mix drove a second PCR of about 7 to 11 cycles. Researchers report that a template-switch adaptor with 12 random nucleotides tagged each cDNA molecule. A single record per CDR3 protein comes from TCRdb applying MiXCR to the 5' RACE reads. The sample lists about 1.4 million distinct CDR3 sequences, approximately 59% occurring once. Concerning this clonotype: What it recognizes is unknown.

Donors were healthy Caucasian individuals from Russia aged about 6 to 90. Extracted total RNA amounted to at least 6 micrograms for each sample. The CDR3 runs to 14 residues. The trim removed 3 bases at V and 6 bases at J, leaving 10 bases unmatched. Looked up from germline, CDR1 is DFQATT and CDR2 is SNEGSKA (reference sequence). This chain connects TRBV20-1 to TRBJ1-2; 7 nucleotides align to TRBD1. The material sequenced was blood. The sequence derives from a man between 18 and 29 years old in good health. CDR3 in amino acids: CSASPPTGNDGYTF. The CDR3, as DNA: TGCAGTGCTAGCCCCCCGACAGGGAACGATGGCTACACCTTC.